The 11 T cell receptor beta chains listed next were all sequenced from one sample in a study of T-cell memory formation after mild COVID-19. MiXCR was run by TCRdb on the 5' RACE reads, yielding one entry per CDR3 protein. The data show roughly 350,000 distinct CDR3 sequences, 25% to 30% seen once. The sequencing input was PBMCs or a T cell subset sorted from them (not recorded which). Receptor source: an adult woman who had mild COVID-19 (a few samples of this study predate the infection). Cell type and time point are not known.

This clonotype has a handful of counts. This rearrangement joins TRBV7-2 to TRBJ2-5, with D unresolved. This CDR3 contains 14 residues. V gave up 1 base and J gave up 1 base, with 7 bases separating them. Looked up from germline, CDR1 is SGHTA and CDR2 is FQGNSA. CDR3 coding DNA: TGTGCCAGCAGCTTAGGCGTGAGCCAAGAGACCCAGTACTTC. It translates to CASSLGVSQETQYF.

This clonotype turned up a few times. The chain has TRBV20-1 and TRBJ1-5; 7 nucleotides match TRBD1. The CDR3 contains 13 residues. Germline V lookup: CDR1 DFQATT, CDR2 SNEGSKA (reference sequence). The J segment lost 6 bases and the V segment lost 4 bases, leaving 6 bases of the junction unmatched. CDR3: CSANRGGGQPQHF. For the CDR3, the DNA is TGCAGTGCTAACAGGGGAGGAGGTCAGCCCCAGCATTTT.

A few counts support this clonotype. The chain combines TRBV5-1 with TRBJ2-1; tentative D call: TRBD2 (6 bases). CDR1 is SGHRS and CDR2 is YFSETQ in the germline V gene. There are 15 residues in the CDR3. With 2 bases removed from V and 2 bases from J, the gap between germline ends came to 11 bases. CDR3 DNA: TGCGCCAGCAGCTTCGGACCGGGGGCCTACAATGAGCAGTTCTTC. This encodes CASSFGPGAYNEQFF.

This clonotype turned up a few times. The chain links TRBV10-3 to TRBJ2-1, with D possibly TRBD2 on 7 matching bases. There are 14 residues in the CDR3. The germline gives CDR1 ENHRY, CDR2 SYGVKD. The V and J ends lost 2 bases and 7 bases respectively, with 12 bases between them. The CDR3 region has the DNA TGTGCCATCAGTGAGAGCGGGACACCGAATGAGCAGTTCTTC. It is translated as CAISESGTPNEQFF.

The V call is TRBV2, the J call TRBJ2-7; 8 nucleotides agree with TRBD2. Germline V gives CDR1 SNHLY, CDR2 FYNNEI. The CDR3 consists of 17 residues. Germline trimming cut 6 bases from V and 1 base from J; bases unmatched to any gene: 14. CDR3 in amino acids: CASSGDLKRGTSYEQYF. The CDR3 DNA is TGTGCCAGCAGCGGCGACCTCAAGCGGGGGACTTCCTACGAGCAGTACTTC.

This clonotype was found a few times. The V call is TRBV12-3 or TRBV12-4, the J call TRBJ2-3; TRBD1 is a possible D gene (5 bases). V was trimmed by 8 bases and J by 3 bases, leaving 18 bases between them. The CDR3 loop spans 15 amino acids. The CDR3 protein is CASGVGQGGTDTQYF. The CDR3 DNA is TGTGCCAGCGGGGTTGGGCAGGGTGGAACAGATACGCAGTATTTT.

Only a few counts were recorded for this clonotype. The chain has TRBV3-1 and TRBJ1-2; 7 bases agree with TRBD1. V gave up 4 bases and J gave up 8 bases; unmatched junction bases: 7. This CDR3 has 13 amino acids. Germline V gene sequence: CDR1 LGHDT, CDR2 YNNKEL (reference sequence). This CDR3 reads CASSRDRVGGYTF. For the CDR3, the DNA is TGTGCCAGCAGCCGAGACAGGGTCGGAGGCTACACCTTC.

This clonotype was picked up a small number of times. The chain employs TRBV7-9 and TRBJ2-1; 9 nucleotides line up with TRBD2. This CDR3 contains 18 residues. After removal of 2 bases from V and 0 bases from J, the junction contained 8 bases not matched to a gene. Germline V gene data show CDR1 as SEHNR and CDR2 as FQNEAQ (reference sequence). The CDR3 protein is CASSLYRASGVSYNEQFF. The CDR3 DNA follows: TGTGCCAGCAGCTTATATAGGGCTAGCGGGGTCTCCTACAATGAGCAGTTCTTC.

This clonotype has a handful of counts. This chain joins TRBV18 and TRBJ1-1; D gene ambiguous. Trimming removed 0 bases from V and 0 bases from J, with 26 bases in between. This CDR3 region has 21 residues. Germline lookup yields CDR1 KGHSH and CDR2 LQKENI. In DNA form, the CDR3 reads TGTGCCAGCTCACCACCGTTCCAGCAGACACATCTGAGGGCAATGAACACTGAAGCTTTCTTT. It codes for CASSPPFQQTHLRAMNTEAFF.

The table lists this clonotype with a few counts. V usage is TRBV7-3 and J usage is TRBJ2-3, with TRBD2 identical over 7 bases. The CDR3 sequence is 15 residues long. Trimming removed 4 bases from V and 4 bases from J; junction bases left unmatched: 8. CDR1 and CDR2 (germline): SGHTA, FQGTGA. CDR3 DNA sequence: TGTGCCAGCAGCTCGACTAGCACGGGCGCAGATACGCAGTATTTT. Translation gives CASSSTSTGADTQYF.

The chain uses TRBV7-2 and TRBJ2-1, with 10 bases matching TRBD2. The trim removed 3 bases at V and 3 bases at J, leaving 2 bases unmatched. The CDR3 runs 15 residues. CDR1 is SGHTA, CDR2 FQGNSA, per germline. CDR3 nucleotides: TGTGCCAGCAGCTTTAGGACTAGCGGCTACAATGAGCAGTTCTTC. It yields the protein CASSFRTSGYNEQFF. The entire variable domain, with the rest obtained from reference TRBV7-2 and TRBJ2-1, is as follows: GAGVSQSPSNKVTEKGKDVELRCDPISGHTALYWYRQSLGQGLEFLIYFQGNSAPDKSGLPSDRFSAERTGGSVSTLTIQRTQQEDSAVYLCASSFRTSGYNEQFFGPGTRLTVL.